The clone carrying this T cell receptor beta chain is classed as medium-sized by frequency. No antigen is known for it. This sample stems from a study of CD8 T cells in cerebrospinal fluid in Alzheimer's disease. Study summary: CSF T cell clonal expansion was assessed by plate-based nested PCR and droplet-based sequencing. General study results and limits: In mild cognitive impairment or Alzheimer's disease, the biggest CSF clone made up more TCRs than in controls.

The CDR3 contains 16 residues. Germline lookup yields CDR1 SGHTA and CDR2 FQGNSA. TCRdb re-called the 10x single-cell sequencing reads; every CDR3 protein appears as one record, without DNA. The sample totals about 1,600 distinct CDR3 sequences. The sample consisted of cerebrospinal fluid. This clonotype was sampled from a human donor in good health. V usage is TRBV7-2 and J usage is TRBJ2-7; TCRdb outputs TRBD2, but without DNA this stays unchecked. Here the CDR3 reads CASSLVGARTSGEQYF. Using reference TRBV7-2 and TRBJ2-7 for the parts outside the CDR3, the full variable domain is GAGVSQSPSNKVTEKGKDVELRCDPISGHTALYWYRQSLGQGLEFLIYFQGNSAPDKSGLPSDRFSAERTGGSVSTLTIQRTQQEDSAVYLCASSLVGARTSGEQYFGPGTRLTVT.